A single sample gave rise to the 17 T cell receptor beta chains below, sequenced in a study of cytomegalovirus exposure and HLA in healthy donors. Researchers ran the PCR with 60 Vbeta and 13 Jbeta primers. Sequencing was performed with immunoSEQ multiplex PCR; in TCRdb, only in-frame clones are kept and a portion is missing. Of around 300,000 clones in the sample, roughly 89% were seen once. The specimen sequenced was PBMCs. The receptor set was obtained from a woman younger than 30 in good health and CMV-seronegative.

The rearrangement links TRBV9 to TRBJ1-2; unclear D gene. CDR1 is SGDLS, CDR2 YYNGEE, per germline. The CDR3 covers 11 residues. The V end lost 0 bases, the J end lost 7 bases, and 4 bases lay between the germline ends. The CDR3 DNA reads TGTGCCAGCAGCGTAGGGAGTGGCTACACCTTC. This codes for CASSVGSGYTF.

A note on this clone: Relative to the germline gene, one junction end is altered; a read error may explain this. The rearrangement uses TRBV7-7 and TRBJ2-2; 10 nucleotides line up with TRBD1. The CDR3 extends over 14 amino acids. CDR1 and CDR2 (germline): SSHAT, FNYEAQ (reference sequence). The CDR3 DNA reads TGTGCTAGCAGCTGGGACAGGGGAGCCGGGGAGCTGTTTTTT. This codes for CASSWDRGAGELFF.

The rearrangement links TRBV15 to TRBJ1-4; TRBD1 matches 9 bases. Per germline, CDR1 LNHNV and CDR2 YYDKDF (reference sequence). V lost 5 bases to trimming and J lost 8 bases; unmatched junction nucleotides: 15. This CDR3 spans 17 amino acids. CDR3 sequence reads: CATSQSRDRARREKLFF. The DNA for the CDR3 is TGTGCCACCAGCCAGTCCCGGGACAGGGCTAGGAGGGAAAAACTGTTTTTT. The whole variable domain, remainder taken from reference TRBV15 and TRBJ1-4, is DAMVIQNPRYQVTQFGKPVTLSCSQTLNHNVMYWYQQKSSQAPKLLFHYYDKDFNNEADTPDNFQSRRPNTSFCFLDIRSPGLGDTAMYLCATSQSRDRARREKLFFGSGTQLSVL.

This chain connects TRBV7-9 to TRBJ2-2; D possibly corresponds to TRBD1 (6 bases). This CDR3 is 15 amino acids long. Germline loops: CDR1 SEHNR, CDR2 FQNEAQ (reference sequence). V lost 2 bases to trimming and J lost 1 base, with 8 bases between them. DNA for the CDR3: TGTGCCAGCAGCTTATCGGGACAGAACACCGGGGAGCTGTTTTTT. This encodes CASSLSGQNTGELFF.

This clone was detected a few times. J is TRBJ2-7 and V is TRBV9, with D hard to call. Germline V gene data show CDR1 as SGDLS and CDR2 as YYNGEE. This CDR3 spans 14 amino acids. Trimming removed 0 bases from V and 5 bases from J, with 12 bases in between. Written as DNA, the CDR3 is TGTGCCAGCAGCGTAGAGCTAGATATCCACGAGCAGTACTTC. Amino acid sequence: CASSVELDIHEQYF.

In its sample, this clone was seen once. The rearrangement uses TRBV6-5 and TRBJ2-3; 8 positions agree with TRBD2. V trimming: 5 bases; J trimming: 6 bases; junction bases outside the gene matches: 4. There are 13 residues in the CDR3. Germline V lookup: CDR1 MNHEY, CDR2 SVGAGI. The CDR3: CASSIGGADTQYF. CDR3 DNA sequence: TGTGCCAGCAGTATCGGGGGGGCGGATACGCAGTATTTT.

The V call is TRBV5-4, the J call TRBJ2-5, with 7 nucleotides matching TRBD2. The V and J ends lost 4 bases and 5 bases, in that order; junction bases with no gene match: 5. CDR1 SGHNT and CDR2 YYREEE come from the germline V gene (reference sequence). This CDR3 is built from 13 residues. The CDR3 region is CASSRRGGETQYF. The CDR3 bases are TGTGCCAGCAGCCGGAGGGGAGGGGAGACCCAGTACTTC.

This clone was found once. The chain has TRBV21-1 and TRBJ2-3; the table's D call TRBD1 went unverified against the DNA. TRBV21-1 is classified as a pseudogene. The CDR3 is 18 amino acids. This CDR3 is CASSSKAGGPFWTDTQYF. The CDR3 DNA follows: TGTGCCAGCAGCTCAAAGGCAGGGGGGCCTTTTTGGACAGATACGCAGTATTTT.

This chain connects TRBV7-2 to TRBJ1-1; 8 bases match TRBD1. Germline lookup yields CDR1 SGHTA and CDR2 FQGNSA. The CDR3 runs to 13 residues. V lost 7 bases and J lost 4; bases outside the gene matches: 5. CDR3 protein: CASTQGEGTEAFF. As DNA, the CDR3 is TGTGCCAGCACACAGGGGGAAGGCACTGAAGCTTTCTTT.

The chain joins TRBV30 to TRBJ1-2; D may be TRBD1 (6 bases). Trimming shortened V by 4 bases and J by 8 bases, and 17 bases separated the two germline ends. The CDR3 is made up of 13 amino acids. Germline loops: CDR1 GTSNPN, CDR2 SVGIG (reference sequence). The CDR3: CAWILVAGEGYTF. CDR3 sequence (DNA): TGTGCCTGGATATTGGTGGCAGGGGAAGGCTACACCTTC. Based on the CDR3 plus reference TRBV30 and TRBJ1-2, the full variable domain is SQTIHQWPATLVQPVGSPLSLECTVEGTSNPNLYWYRQAAGRGLQLLFYSVGIGQISSEVPQNLSASRPQDRQFILSSKKLLLSDSGFYLCAWILVAGEGYTFGSGTRLTVV.

This clone was found a few times. The chain has TRBV19 and TRBJ1-1; D not certain. V was cut by 6 bases and J by 4 bases, with 12 bases left in between. The CDR3 is 13 residues long. CDR1 is LNHDA and CDR2 is SQIVND in the germline V gene (reference sequence). The CDR3 DNA sequence: TGTGCCAGTAGCCATATAATCGGCACTGAAGCTTTCTTT. It translates to CASSHIIGTEAFF.

The chain recombines TRBV6-5 with TRBJ1-2; D perhaps matches TRBD1 (5 bases). The germline CDR1 and CDR2 sequences are MNHEY and SVGAGI. Trimming shortened V by 5 bases and J by 8 bases, and 18 bases separated the two germline ends. This CDR3 is built from 14 residues. The CDR3 DNA sequence: TGTGCCAGCAGTAACCGACTGTGGAGGGACGGCTACACCTTC. Amino acids: CASSNRLWRDGYTF.

J is TRBJ1-3 and V is TRBV6-1; TRBD1 agrees at 10 bases. The CDR3 is made up of 15 amino acids. In germline, CDR1 is MNHNS, CDR2 SASEGT. The trim removed 8 bases at V and 0 bases at J, leaving 4 bases unmatched. The CDR3 coding sequence is TGTGCCAGCTCGGGACAGGGGCTCTCTGGAAACACCATATATTTT. Protein product: CASSGQGLSGNTIYF.

This chain connects TRBV6-5 to TRBJ1-6; D perhaps matches TRBD1 (5 bases). The CDR3 extends over 12 amino acids. The germline V gene has CDR1 MNHEY and CDR2 SVGAGI. V was clipped by 7 bases and J by 7 bases, with 8 bases between them. The CDR3 DNA sequence: TGTGCCAGCACGGGGGAGAATTCACCCCTCCACTTT. Protein: CASTGENSPLHF.

The gene calls are TRBV6-6 and TRBJ2-3, with 7 bases aligning to TRBD2. V lost 7 bases and J lost 1; bases outside the gene matches: 11. CDR1 is MNHNY and CDR2 is SVGAGI in the germline V gene (reference sequence). The CDR3 runs to 16 residues. The CDR3: CASKLRAGVGTDTQYF. Here the CDR3 DNA reads TGTGCCAGCAAGTTACGGGCGGGGGTTGGCACAGATACGCAGTATTTT.

This chain uses TRBV30 with TRBJ1-5; 8 nucleotides align to TRBD1. CDR3 length: 14 amino acids. V lost 4 bases and J lost 6; bases outside the gene matches: 8. Germline CDR1 is GTSNPN and CDR2 is SVGIG (reference sequence). In nucleotides, the CDR3 is TGTGCCTGGACCCACCAGGGGGCAGGTCAGCCCCAGCATTTT. Encoded protein: CAWTHQGAGQPQHF.

The chain is built from TRBV2 and TRBJ2-7; 7 bases are a match to TRBD2. Germline loops: CDR1 SNHLY, CDR2 FYNNEI. Losses at the gene ends were 2 bases for V and 0 bases for J; bases not matched to a gene: 7. The CDR3 sequence is 16 residues long. The CDR3 here is CASSERLRGDSYEQYF. The DNA for the CDR3 is TGTGCCAGCAGTGAACGGCTTCGGGGGGACTCCTACGAGCAGTACTTC.